Included here is one TCR beta chain sequence, with context. Germline CDR1 and CDR2: MNHNS and SASEGT. The CDR3 has 15 amino acids. Between the trimmed V and J ends, which lost 6 bases and 5 bases, there was a span of 19 bases. The record originates from a study of OX40 agonist ivuxolimab in advanced cancers. Study as a whole: Recorded diagnoses for dose-escalation patients were hepatocellular carcinoma, melanoma, renal cell or head and neck cancer.

The method was immunoSEQ multiplex PCR; TCRdb's version includes in-frame clones alone and lacks a portion of them. Here the sample spans approximately 64,000 clones, approximately 80% being singletons. This TCR was sampled from an adult with an advanced solid tumor such as melanoma, head and neck, liver or kidney cancer. Material: CD4+ or CD8+ T cells sorted from blood, obtained in a trial of the OX40 agonist ivuxolimab. The chain is built from TRBV6-1 and TRBJ1-2; D is possibly TRBD1 (6 bases). Written as DNA, the CDR3 is TGTGCCAGCAGCCGTACTCGGACAGCCGGATATGGCTACACCTTC. Its protein product is CASSRTRTAGYGYTF.